This is a list of T cell receptor beta chains from one sample in a study of T cell responses to AZD1222 COVID-19 vaccine. TCRdb's copy holds only in-frame clones and misses some; the assay was immunoSEQ multiplex PCR. The sample holds about 160,000 clones; 85% to 90% are singletons and the top ten take more than 4%. The sample consisted of peripheral blood, taken 28 days after the second AZD1222 dose. The receptors derive from an adult who received the AZD1222 COVID-19 vaccine. Both conserved end residues are part of each CDR3. The D gene is left open where the match is weak. Clone sizes are given selectively: once, few, many, or a class where the clone is expanded.

J,V,D,size,CDR3,DNA
TRBJ1-5,TRBV2,NA,NA,CASEREGSNQPQHF,TGTGCCAGCGAAAGGGAGGGCAGCAATCAGCCCCAGCATTTT
TRBJ1-2,TRBV19,NA,NA,CASSQPKGPRYYGYTF,TGTGCCAGTAGTCAACCCAAAGGCCCGAGGTACTATGGCTACACCTTC
TRBJ2-1,TRBV6-4,NA,few,CASSDSLRAAYNEQFF,TGTGCCAGCAGTGACTCGTTAAGGGCAGCTTACAATGAGCAGTTCTTC
TRBJ1-2,TRBV7-9,NA,NA,CASRGIRRNGYTF,TGTGCCAGCAGAGGCATCCGCCGGAATGGCTACACCTTC
TRBJ1-5,TRBV6-5,TRBD1,once,CASSRGQVNQPQHF,TGTGCCAGCAGCCGCGGACAGGTCAATCAGCCCCAGCATTTT
TRBJ2-1,TRBV3-1/TRBV3-2,TRBD2,NA,CASSHRAGGDNEQFF,TGTGCCAGCAGCCATAGAGCGGGGGGTGACAATGAGCAGTTCTTC
TRBJ1-2,TRBV3-1/TRBV3-2,NA,NA,CASSQGYRGGYTF,TGTGCCAGCAGCCAAGGGTATAGGGGTGGCTACACCTTC
TRBJ1-1,TRBV9,NA,NA,CASSVDPLGEGRMNTEAFF,TGTGCCAGCAGCGTAGACCCCCTGGGGGAGGGGCGAATGAACACTGAAGCTTTCTTT
TRBJ1-5,TRBV7-2,NA,NA,CASSWGSAKPQHF,TGTGCCAGCAGCTGGGGGTCAGCCAAGCCCCAGCATTTT
TRBJ2-7,TRBV6-5,NA,once,CASRNRPYEQYF,TGTGCCAGCCGGAACAGGCCCTACGAGCAGTACTTC
TRBJ2-2,TRBV11-2,NA,NA,CASSLGWAGAGELFF,TGTGCCAGCAGCTTAGGGTGGGCCGGGGCCGGGGAGCTGTTTTTT
TRBJ1-3,TRBV30,NA,NA,CAWSSSPGRRSGNTIYF,TGTGCCTGGAGTTCTTCTCCCGGACGGCGCTCTGGAAACACCATATATTTT
TRBJ1-3,TRBV10-1,TRBD1,NA,CASSPWTGPPSSGNTIYF,TGCGCCAGCAGTCCCTGGACAGGGCCGCCGAGCTCTGGAAACACCATATATTTT
TRBJ2-3,TRBV28,NA,NA,CASSITAGAGTDTQYF,TGTGCCAGCAGCATAACCGCGGGGGCTGGCACAGATACGCAGTATTTT
TRBJ2-6,TRBV7-8,NA,NA,CASSFTNLGANVLTF,TGTGCCAGCAGCTTTACCAATCTCGGGGCCAACGTCCTGACTTTC
TRBJ2-5,TRBV19,NA,few,CASSIGQKETQYF,TGTGCCAGTAGTATAGGACAGAAAGAGACCCAGTACTTC
TRBJ1-5,TRBV25-1,TRBD1,once,CASRGQGANQPQHF,TGTGCCAGCAGAGGGCAGGGGGCGAATCAGCCCCAGCATTTT
TRBJ2-1,TRBV5-6,NA,NA,CASSLEDSPSPYNEQFF,TGTGCCAGCAGCTTGGAAGACAGCCCAAGCCCCTACAATGAGCAGTTCTTC
TRBJ1-2,TRBV10-2,TRBD1,NA,CASSVVGGQFGYTF,TGCGCCAGCAGTGTAGTGGGGGGACAGTTTGGCTACACCTTC
TRBJ2-7,TRBV20-1,TRBD2,NA,CSASPKGLAGPVF,TGCAGTGCTAGTCCGAAGGGACTAGCGGGGCCAGTGTTC
TRBJ1-1,TRBV2,NA,NA,CASTGASGTEAFF,TGTGCCAGCACGGGGGCTAGCGGCACTGAAGCTTTCTTT
TRBJ2-7,TRBV5-4,NA,NA,CASSAGMGAGAYEQYF,TGTGCCAGCAGCGCCGGCATGGGGGCAGGGGCCTACGAGCAGTACTTC
TRBJ1-1,TRBV18,NA,NA,CASSLTTGTNEAFF,TGTGCCAGCTCACTAACGACCGGGACAAATGAAGCTTTCTTT
TRBJ2-3,TRBV5-6,NA,NA,CASSFGGPSDTQYF,TGTGCCAGCAGCTTCGGAGGGCCGTCAGATACGCAGTATTTT
TRBJ1-1,TRBV20-1,NA,NA,CSAPSNTEAFF,TGCAGTGCACCTTCCAACACTGAAGCTTTCTTT
TRBJ2-7,TRBV6-5,TRBD2,NA,CASRPSGGVYEQYF,TGTGCCAGCAGACCTAGCGGGGGGGTTTACGAGCAGTACTTC
TRBJ2-2,TRBV11-3,TRBD2,NA,CASSLGGGTGELFF,TGTGCCAGCAGCTTGGGCGGGGGCACCGGGGAGCTGTTTTTT
TRBJ1-1,TRBV25-1,NA,once,CASIPARVGNTEAFF,TGTGCCAGCATACCCGCGCGGGTGGGGAACACTGAAGCTTTCTTT
TRBJ1-5,TRBV18,NA,once,CASSSGSSGSNQPQHF,TGTGCCAGCTCATCAGGGAGCTCGGGGAGCAATCAGCCCCAGCATTTT
TRBJ1-4,TRBV2,NA,NA,CASSGTQLTNEKLFF,TGTGCCAGCAGTGGAACTCAACTAACTAATGAAAAACTGTTTTTT
TRBJ1-5,TRBV2,NA,NA,CASRRDSNQPQHF,TGTGCCAGCAGAAGGGACAGCAATCAGCCCCAGCATTTT
TRBJ1-1,TRBV4-1,NA,NA,CASSKAGGSEAFF,TGCGCCAGCAGCAAAGCTGGGGGCTCCGAAGCTTTCTTT
TRBJ1-3,TRBV7-2,NA,NA,CASSLEATSGNTIYF,TGTGCCAGCAGCCTAGAGGCGACCTCTGGAAACACCATATATTTT
TRBJ2-5,TRBV30,NA,NA,CAWRPNQETQYF,TGTGCCTGGAGGCCAAACCAAGAGACCCAGTACTTC
TRBJ1-6,TRBV30,NA,NA,CAWSVRARSPLHF,TGTGCCTGGAGTGTCCGGGCGCGGTCACCCCTCCACTTT
TRBJ2-7,TRBV7-2,TRBD2,NA,CASSLVIAGATYEQYF,TGTGCCAGCAGCTTAGTCATAGCGGGGGCCACCTACGAGCAGTACTTC
TRBJ1-2,TRBV7-8,NA,NA,CASSFNAGLAPNYGYTF,TGTGCCAGCAGCTTCAACGCGGGGTTGGCTCCTAACTATGGCTACACCTTC
TRBJ2-5,TRBV3-1/TRBV3-2,NA,NA,CASSRRGQETQYF,TGTGCCAGCAGTAGGCGGGGACAAGAGACCCAGTACTTC
TRBJ1-1,TRBV4-1,NA,NA,CASSLSVNTEAFF,TGCGCCAGCAGCCTATCCGTGAACACTGAAGCTTTCTTT
TRBJ2-2,TRBV5-4,TRBD2,once,CASSPAAGGSGELFF,TGTGCCAGCAGCCCCGCGGCGGGGGGCAGTGGGGAGCTGTTTTTT
TRBJ1-5,TRBV7-9,NA,NA,CASSLRGVRGEQPQHF,TGTGCCAGCAGCTTACGAGGGGTCCGGGGAGAACAGCCCCAGCATTTT
TRBJ1-1,TRBV28,NA,NA,CASSPGSEGRSEAFF,TGTGCCAGCAGTCCGGGTTCGGAGGGGAGGTCTGAAGCTTTCTTT
TRBJ1-5,TRBV27,NA,NA,CASSLSRGTGGDSNQPQHF,TGTGCCAGCAGTTTATCGAGGGGCACTGGGGGGGATAGCAATCAGCCCCAGCATTTT
TRBJ1-6,TRBV3-1/TRBV3-2,TRBD1,NA,CASSQDDRVTSPLHF,TGTGCCAGCAGCCAAGACGACAGGGTAACTTCACCCCTCCACTTT
TRBJ1-4,TRBV19,NA,NA,CASSISSGVREKLFF,TGTGCCAGTAGTATAAGCTCAGGAGTTCGTGAAAAACTGTTTTTT
TRBJ2-6,TRBV18,NA,NA,CASSRGETGANVLTF,TGTGCCAGCTCACGTGGAGAAACTGGGGCCAACGTCCTGACTTTC